Listed below are T cell receptor beta chains from one sample, sequenced in a study of T-cell reconstitution after alpha-beta-depleted transplantation in children. TCRdb passed the PCR reads through MiXCR, listing each CDR3 protein once. The sample lists under 50,000 distinct CDR3 sequences; roughly 8.7% were seen once. The source was PBMCs, mostly from graft donor cells, collected 60 days after TCRalphabeta/CD19-depleted stem cell transplant. The receptors originated from a male patient aged 2-15 years who had a stem cell transplant for chronic granulomatous disease, so the T cells may come from the graft donor. Both conserved end residues are part of each CDR3. The D gene is left open where the match is weak. For some rows the clone size is stated as once, few or many, or as a class when expanded; others skip it.

j_call | d_call | v_call | clone_size | cdr3_nt | cdr3_aa
TRBJ2-7 | TRBD2 | TRBV20-1 | many | TGCAGTGCTAGAGCTAGCGGGAGGGCCGGAGCCTACGAGCAGTACTTC | CSARASGRAGAYEQYF
TRBJ2-7 | . | TRBV6-2/TRBV6-3 | . | TGTGCCAGCAACGGGGACACCTACTACGAGCAGTACTTC | CASNGDTYYEQYF
TRBJ2-7 | . | TRBV30 | many | TGTGCCTGGAATAGGGCCTACGAGCAGTACTTC | CAWNRAYEQYF
TRBJ2-5 | . | TRBV28 | . | TGTGCCAGCAGTTTATTCGGGACCGGGGAAGAGACCCAGTACTTC | CASSLFGTGEETQYF
TRBJ2-6 | . | TRBV7-9 | few | TGTGCCAGCAGCTTAGCGTTGGGAACTGGGGCCAACGTCCTGACTTTC | CASSLALGTGANVLTF
TRBJ2-3 | . | TRBV5-1 | few | TGCGCCAGCAGTACCCGACTAGTCCCAGATACGCAGTATTTT | CASSTRLVPDTQYF
TRBJ2-1 | . | TRBV5-5 | many | TGTGCCAGCAGCTTGACATCCCTTATTTCTCCGTTCTTC | CASSLTSLISPFF
TRBJ2-7 | TRBD2 | TRBV7-2 | many | TGTGCCAGCACCAAGGGACTAGCGGCCTACGAGCAGTACTTC | CASTKGLAAYEQYF
TRBJ2-3 | . | TRBV29-1 | many | TGCAGCGTCGTAGCGAGGACTAGCACAGATACGCAGTATTTT | CSVVARTSTDTQYF
TRBJ2-1 | . | TRBV7-9 | hyperexpanded | TGTGCCAGCAGCTTAGTCGGGATCGCAGAAGGTCGTGAGCAGTTCTTC | CASSLVGIAEGREQFF
TRBJ1-5 | . | TRBV6-5 | many | TGTGCCAGCAGTTACACGGCAGGGGGCAATCAGCCCCAGCATTTT | CASSYTAGGNQPQHF
TRBJ2-1 | TRBD2 | TRBV7-8 | many | TGTGCCAGCAGCTTACGGGGACTAGGGACCGATGAGCAGTTCTTC | CASSLRGLGTDEQFF
TRBJ2-3 | TRBD2 | TRBV4-3 | . | TGCGCCAGCAGCCAAGATTCCTCTAGCGGGAGGACCTCTAGCACAGATACGCAGTATTTT | CASSQDSSSGRTSSTDTQYF
TRBJ1-3 | . | TRBV4-2 | few | TGTGCCAGCTTTAACCGGGGGGGCCCGAACGGGGACACCATATATTTT | CASFNRGGPNGDTIYF
TRBJ2-1 | . | TRBV6-2/TRBV6-3 | few | TGTGCCAGCAGTTACAGGGGGGAGGCGAGTGAGCAGTTCTTC | CASSYRGEASEQFF
TRBJ2-1 | TRBD2 | TRBV3-1 | many | TGTGCCAGCAGCCGCCCTTTGGGGGGACTAGCGGGAAGGAATGAGCAGTTCTTC | CASSRPLGGLAGRNEQFF
TRBJ1-1 | . | TRBV9 | many | TGTGCCAGCAGCCCTACAGGGAACGGCATGAACACTGAAGCTTTCTTT | CASSPTGNGMNTEAFF
TRBJ2-1 | . | TRBV6-2/TRBV6-3 | many | TGTGCCAGCAGGGACCGGGACCGGTACAATGAGCAGTTCTTC | CASRDRDRYNEQFF
TRBJ2-1 | . | TRBV6-2/TRBV6-3 | few | TGTGCCAGCATAGGTAGCGGTGCCTACAATGAGCAGTTCTTC | CASIGSGAYNEQFF
TRBJ1-2 | TRBD1 | TRBV5-6 | . | TGTGCCAGCAGCTTGGCCCGACAGGGGGTCGGGTATGGCTACACCTTC | CASSLARQGVGYGYTF
TRBJ1-1 | . | TRBV19 | few | TGTGCCAGTAGTATATTTCAGGGTATTGAAACGACTGAAGCTTTCTTT | CASSIFQGIETTEAFF
TRBJ1-3 | . | TRBV12-3/TRBV12-4 | many | TGTGCCAGCGGAACATTTCCCGCGGGAAACACCATATATTTT | CASGTFPAGNTIYF
TRBJ2-1 | . | TRBV7-9 | many | TGTGCCAGCAGCTTAGCGGGAGTTCACAATGAGCAGTTCTTC | CASSLAGVHNEQFF
TRBJ2-7 | TRBD1 | TRBV20-1 | many | TGCAGTGCTAGAGGGGGACAGGACTACGAGCAGTACTTC | CSARGGQDYEQYF
TRBJ2-5 | . | TRBV20-1 | many | TGCAGTGCTAGAGAATTGGCTAGCAGGGAGACCCAGTACTTC | CSARELASRETQYF
TRBJ2-5 | . | TRBV20-1 | many | TGCAGTGTTCCCGGGACGGGATTTCAAGAGACCCAGTACTTC | CSVPGTGFQETQYF
TRBJ2-3 | . | TRBV7-2 | many | TGTGCCAGCAGCTTACGGGTAGCGACTGGGGCCACAGATACGCAGTATTTT | CASSLRVATGATDTQYF
TRBJ2-1 | TRBD2 | TRBV9 | many | TGTGCCAGCAGCTTACACCCCTCCGAAACTAGCGGGAGCCTAAGGAGAAATGAGCAGTTCTTC | CASSLHPSETSGSLRRNEQFF
TRBJ2-7 | TRBD2 | TRBV7-6 | many | TGTGCCAGCAGCCAACTACTAGCGGGAGGGGAGTACGAGCAGTACTTC | CASSQLLAGGEYEQYF
TRBJ2-1 | . | TRBV4-3 | . | TGCGCCAGCAGCCCTCAGGAAGCCAACAATGAGCAGTTCTTC | CASSPQEANNEQFF
TRBJ1-1 | . | TRBV20-1 | many | TGCAGTGCTAGCCTCCTGGTCAACTACTACCTAAGGTGGAACACTGAAGCTTTCTTT | CSASLLVNYYLRWNTEAFF
TRBJ1-4 | . | TRBV7-2 | many | TGTGCCAGCAGCTTCGGGACACATACTCCAACTAATGAAAAACTGTTTTTT | CASSFGTHTPTNEKLFF
TRBJ2-7 | . | TRBV27 | many | TGTGCCAGCAGTTTTGGAAGGCCCCCCGAATACGAGCAGTACTTC | CASSFGRPPEYEQYF
TRBJ2-5 | TRBD1 | TRBV19 | few | TGTGCCAGTAGTACCCGGACAGGGTCGGAGACCCAGTACTTC | CASSTRTGSETQYF
TRBJ2-3 | TRBD2 | TRBV10-2 | . | TGCGCCAGCAGTCCCGGGACTAGCGGGTCTCTGTATTTT | CASSPGTSGSLYF
TRBJ2-7 | TRBD2 | TRBV30 | many | TGTGCCTGGAGTGTGGCTAGCGGGATTAGGTACGAGCAGTACTTC | CAWSVASGIRYEQYF
TRBJ2-3 | . | TRBV7-8 | many | TGTGCCAGCAGCCCGATGCTCACAGATACGCAGTATTTT | CASSPMLTDTQYF
TRBJ2-5 | . | TRBV7-9 | many | TGTGCCAGCAGCTTAAATAGCGGGACAGGAGAGACCCAGTACTTC | CASSLNSGTGETQYF
TRBJ2-7 | TRBD1 | TRBV5-1 | many | TGCGCCAGCAGCTTGGCAGTACCGGGACAGATATTGACCTCCTACGAGCAGTACTTC | CASSLAVPGQILTSYEQYF
TRBJ2-3 | . | TRBV5-1 | many | TGCGCCAGCAGTCGGGTGGGGACAGATACGCAGTATTTT | CASSRVGTDTQYF
TRBJ2-5 | . | TRBV20-1 | many | TGCAGTGCTAGTATACGATCCGGGATTGAGACCCAGTACTTC | CSASIRSGIETQYF
TRBJ2-3 | . | TRBV14 | . | TGTGCCAGCAGCCTCCACGCCACAGGGCTTGGGACAGATACGCAGTATTTT | CASSLHATGLGTDTQYF
TRBJ2-5 | TRBD2 | TRBV10-2 | many | TGCGCCAGCGCCCTTGGGACTAGCGGGAAACAAGAGACCCAGTACTTC | CASALGTSGKQETQYF
TRBJ2-7 | . | TRBV20-1 | . | TGCAGTGCTAGAGCCTACGACAGGGAGGTCGTCGGTGGCTACGAGCAGTACTTC | CSARAYDREVVGGYEQYF
TRBJ2-2 | TRBD2 | TRBV5-5 | few | TGTGCCAGCAACCAAGCCCCCCCCGGCGGGAGTGTGCCCGGGGAGCTGTTTTTT | CASNQAPPGGSVPGELFF
TRBJ2-1 | TRBD2 | TRBV11-1 | . | TGTGCCAGCAGCTTAGACCTCTCTTGGGGAGGGAGTTCCTACAATGAGCAGTTCTTC | CASSLDLSWGGSSYNEQFF
TRBJ2-3 | . | TRBV14 | many | TGTGCCAGCAGCCAAATCATAACAGATACGCAGTATTTT | CASSQIITDTQYF
TRBJ2-7 | . | TRBV10-2 | many | TGCGCCAGCCAGGGGCACTACGAGCAGTACTTC | CASQGHYEQYF
TRBJ2-7 | . | TRBV12-3/TRBV12-4 | many | TGTGCCAGCAGTTTGAGAAACGGGCAGGGTTTGGGCGAGCAGTACTTC | CASSLRNGQGLGEQYF
TRBJ2-7 | . | TRBV9 | . | TGTGCCAGCAGCGTGACAGATACTACCTACGAGCAGTACTTC | CASSVTDTTYEQYF
TRBJ2-1 | TRBD2 | TRBV4-3 | . | TGCGCCAGCAGCCAAGACTTAGCGGGAGGGCTCCTATCGGACGAGCAGTTCTTC | CASSQDLAGGLLSDEQFF
TRBJ1-4 | . | TRBV5-1 | . | TGCGCCAGCAGCTCCGACAGCGTAAATGAAAAACTGTTTTTT | CASSSDSVNEKLFF
TRBJ1-1 | . | TRBV29-1 | many | TGCAGCGTTGAACACAGCGTGAACACTGAAGCTTTCTTT | CSVEHSVNTEAFF
TRBJ2-1 | . | TRBV4-3 | few | TGCGCCAGCAGCCAGGGGTTGGGGGTCCCCGAGGTCAATGAGCAGTTCTTC | CASSQGLGVPEVNEQFF
TRBJ2-1 | TRBD2 | TRBV5-6 | . | TGTGCCAGCAGCGAATTGCAGTGGGTGGGAAGCGGGACGTCCTACAATGAGCAGTTCTTC | CASSELQWVGSGTSYNEQFF
TRBJ2-1 | TRBD2 | TRBV5-1 | many | TGCGCCAGCAGCTTGAGACTAGCGGGAGCCAGCTCCTACAATGAGCAGTTCTTC | CASSLRLAGASSYNEQFF
TRBJ2-2 | . | TRBV7-2 | few | TGTGCCAGCAGCTTAGCGCCTACCCTCACCGGGGAGCTGTTTTTT | CASSLAPTLTGELFF
TRBJ2-5 | . | TRBV7-2 | many | TGTGCCAGCAGCTATAGAGGGAGCCAAGAGACCCAGTACTTC | CASSYRGSQETQYF
TRBJ1-4 | TRBD1 | TRBV20-1 | many | TGCAGTGCTAGAGCGGGGACAGGGAGGAGTGAAAAACTGTTTTTT | CSARAGTGRSEKLFF
TRBJ2-1 | TRBD2 | TRBV4-1 | many | TGCGCCAGCAGCCAAGGGGTCCTAGCGGGAGTTGGAGAGCAGTTCTTC | CASSQGVLAGVGEQFF